The source of this T cell receptor (beta chain) is a study of immune cell composition in non-small cell lung cancer. A remark on this clone: What it binds is unknown.

Generated by immunoSEQ multiplex PCR, the TCRdb table keeps only in-frame clones and is missing some. The repertoire includes around 1,800 clones, less than 75% of them detected once, and around 18% sits in the top ten. The CDR3 spans 13 residues. J lost 6 bases, V lost 2 bases, and 0 bases had no gene match. Germline lookup yields CDR1 SGHTA and CDR2 FQGTGA. The normal lung sample lay at least 3 cm, and maximally far, from the tumour. The study's findings and limits: Clones >0.5% enriched in tumour were rarer in adenocarcinoma (about 35%) than squamous (roughly 75%).

Sequences were obtained from non-adjacent lung tissue. The sequence came from a human donor with non-small cell lung cancer. The V and J genes are TRBV7-3 and TRBJ2-2; 7 bases are shared with TRBD1. The CDR3 DNA reads TGTGCCAGCAGCTTAGACAGGGCCGGGGAGCTGTTTTTT. Protein sequence: CASSLDRAGELFF.